A single sample gave rise to the 28 T cell receptor beta chains below, sequenced in a study of cytomegalovirus exposure and HLA in healthy donors. The PCR contained 60 Vbeta and 13 Jbeta primers. Produced via immunoSEQ multiplex PCR; TCRdb's table is partial and in-frame only. The sample lists 140,000 to 150,000 clones; about a tenth were seen once. Sequenced material: PBMCs. Source of these receptors: a male donor in good health and CMV-seronegative.

The table lists this clone with a few counts. This chain uses TRBV7-9 with TRBJ1-1; D may be TRBD1 (5 bases). Trimming left V 1 base short and J 2 bases short, with 8 bases between. The CDR3 runs to 14 residues. Germline loops: CDR1 SEHNR, CDR2 FQNEAQ (reference sequence). The CDR3 DNA sequence: TGTGCCAGCAGCTTAGAAGGGGTAAACACTGAAGCTTTCTTT. Translation: CASSLEGVNTEAFF.

The chain joins TRBV7-2 to TRBJ2-7; D remains unclear. Trimming shortened V by 0 bases and J by 0 bases, and 15 bases separated the two germline ends. Germline V gene sequence: CDR1 SGHTA, CDR2 FQGNSA. The CDR3 consists of 17 residues. The CDR3, as DNA: TGTGCCAGCAGCTTAGCTCCTGTAGGAGCCTCCTCCTACGAGCAGTACTTC. It yields the protein CASSLAPVGASSYEQYF.

Turning to this clone: The identical CDR3 is also encoded by other nucleotide sequences in the sample. The J gene is TRBJ2-3, the V gene TRBV19, with D perhaps matching TRBD1 (6 bases). The CDR3 totals 15 residues. Germline V CDR1 and CDR2: LNHDA, SQIVND (reference sequence). V lost 5 bases and J 1 base, leaving 13 bases between the germline ends. The CDR3 here is CASSDGDTRTDTQYF. Written as DNA, the CDR3 is TGTGCCAGTAGTGATGGGGACACCCGCACAGATACGCAGTATTTT. Using reference TRBV19 and TRBJ2-3 for the parts outside the CDR3, the full variable domain is DGGITQSPKYLFRKEGQNVTLSCEQNLNHDAMYWYRQDPGQGLRLIYYSQIVNDFQKGDIAEGYSVSREKKESFPLTVTSAQKNPTAFYLCASSDGDTRTDTQYFGPGTRLTVL.

This clone has a handful of counts. The rearrangement uses TRBV12-5 and TRBJ1-5, with no clear D. CDR3 length: 12 amino acids. CDR1 and CDR2 from the germline V gene are LGHNT and FRNRAP. V lost 3 bases, J lost 5 bases, and 5 bases lay in between. The CDR3 DNA reads as TGTGCTAGTGGTTTTACAGATCAGCCCCAGCATTTT. Translation: CASGFTDQPQHF.

The chain couples TRBV7-2 to TRBJ2-2, with 8 bases identical to TRBD1. The V and J ends lost 2 bases and 3 bases, in that order; junction bases with no gene match: 8. This CDR3 comprises 17 residues. The germline V gene encodes CDR1 SGHTA and CDR2 FQGNSA. The CDR3: CASSLSPGQAYTGELFF. The CDR3 DNA follows: TGTGCCAGCAGCTTATCACCGGGACAGGCGTACACCGGGGAGCTGTTTTTT.

Only a few counts were recorded for this clone. This sequence joins TRBV28 and TRBJ1-2; 7 nucleotides line up with TRBD1. The CDR3 runs 14 residues. Germline CDR1 is MDHEN and CDR2 is SYDVKM. The V gene end was trimmed by 7 bases and the J gene end by 4 bases; junction bases not matched to a gene: 9. CDR3 loop: CASKGQGVFYGYTF. CDR3 DNA sequence: TGTGCCAGCAAGGGGCAGGGGGTATTCTATGGCTACACCTTC.

The chain recombines TRBV30 with TRBJ2-3, with 10 bases that match TRBD2. J gave up 8 bases and V 2 bases, and 13 bases lay outside the gene matches. This CDR3 spans 16 amino acids. The germline V gene encodes CDR1 GTSNPN and CDR2 SVGIG (reference sequence). The CDR3 nucleotides are TGTGCCTGGAGTACGTACCCCCTAGCGGGAGTTGGTACGCAGTATTTT. Amino acid sequence: CAWSTYPLAGVGTQYF.

The genes are TRBV2 and TRBJ1-6; 7 nucleotides line up with TRBD1. This CDR3 has 16 amino acids. CDR1 is SNHLY and CDR2 is FYNNEI in the germline V gene. V shed 7 bases and J 0 bases; nucleotides not matched to a gene: 6. DNA for the CDR3: TGTGCCAGCAACCAGGGGGAGAGCTCCTATAATTCACCCCTCCACTTT. Protein product: CASNQGESSYNSPLHF.

In this sample, this clone turned up a few times. The V and J genes are TRBV19 and TRBJ2-5; TRBD1 matches 8 bases. Looked up from germline, CDR1 is LNHDA and CDR2 is SQIVND (reference sequence). The CDR3 is 16 residues long. V shed 4 bases and J 4 bases; nucleotides not matched to a gene: 11. CDR3 region: CASSRNPQGARETQYF. For the CDR3, the DNA is TGTGCCAGTAGTAGGAACCCGCAGGGGGCCCGAGAGACCCAGTACTTC.

The CDR3, as DNA: TGTGCCAGCAGCTCACTAGCGGGGGAAGAGACCCAGTACTTC. As protein: CASSSLAGEETQYF. The V gene is TRBV5-5, the J gene TRBJ2-5, with 11 bases identical to TRBD2. V was pared by 3 bases and J by 3 bases, with 1 base of the junction left unmatched. The CDR3 has 14 amino acids. Germline CDR1 is SGHKS and CDR2 is YYEKEE (reference sequence). The full variable domain, in which reference TRBV5-5 and TRBJ2-5 provide the parts outside the CDR3, is DAGVTQSPTHLIKTRGQQVTLRCSPISGHKSVSWYQQVLGQGPQFIFQYYEKEERGRGNFPDRFSARQFPNYSSELNVNALLLGDSALYLCASSSLAGEETQYFGPGTRLLVL.

This clone has just a few counts. J is TRBJ1-1 and V is TRBV19; 7 nucleotides align to TRBD1. V lost 7 bases to trimming and J lost 1 base; unmatched junction nucleotides: 9. The length of the CDR3 is 15 residues. The germline V gene has CDR1 LNHDA and CDR2 SQIVND (reference sequence). For the CDR3, the DNA is TGTGCCAGTACCCCTAGGGGACAGACGAACACTGAAGCTTTCTTT. This gives the protein CASTPRGQTNTEAFF.

The sample holds a few counts of this clone. V and J are TRBV9 and TRBJ1-2; possible D gene TRBD1, 6 bases. The CDR3 sequence is 11 residues long. Looked up from germline, CDR1 is SGDLS and CDR2 is YYNGEE. Trimming left V 3 bases short and J 7 bases short, with 7 bases between. CDR3 loop: CASSGTAGYTF. DNA of the CDR3: TGTGCCAGCAGCGGGACAGCTGGCTACACCTTC.

This rearrangement joins TRBV2 to TRBJ2-3, with 13 bases fitting TRBD2. The ends lost 7 bases at V and 7 bases at J; junction bases unmatched: 11. Germline CDR1 is SNHLY and CDR2 is FYNNEI. The CDR3 is made up of 16 amino acids. This CDR3 reads CASTQRTSGGGNTQYF. The CDR3, as DNA: TGTGCCAGCACCCAACGGACTAGCGGGGGCGGGAATACGCAGTATTTT.

The chain combines TRBV5-6 with TRBJ1-3, with D possibly TRBD1 on 5 matching bases. CDR1 SGHDT and CDR2 YYEEEE come from the germline V gene. Trimming removed 5 bases from V and 2 bases from J, with 14 bases in between. The CDR3 totals 15 residues. CDR3 in amino acids: CASRLDRHPGNTIYF. The CDR3 nucleotides are TGTGCCAGCAGGCTTGACAGACACCCTGGAAACACCATATATTTT.

The chain carries TRBV7-2 and TRBJ2-1, with D possibly being TRBD1 (6 bases). Germline CDR1 is SGHTA and CDR2 is FQGNSA. V was trimmed by 6 bases and J by 4 bases, leaving 16 bases between them. The length of the CDR3 is 15 residues. The CDR3 DNA is TGTGCCAGCAGTGCCGGGACAAGATATTACAATGAGCAGTTCTTC. It translates to CASSAGTRYYNEQFF.

Points on this clone: Sequence at one end of the junction differs from germline and may be a read error. The chain couples TRBV7-9 to TRBJ1-2; 7 bases are a match to TRBD1. Germline values: CDR1 SEHNR, CDR2 FQNEAQ (reference sequence). The CDR3 covers 14 residues. The CDR3 DNA reads TGTGACAGCAGTGGGACAGTAGCTAACTATGGCTACACCTTC. Protein sequence: CDSSGTVANYGYTF.

This clone has more than one count but fewer than ten. The CDR3 protein is CAIGTGGTGGETQYF. The DNA for the CDR3 is TGTGCCATCGGAACAGGGGGGACAGGGGGAGAGACCCAGTACTTC. This chain joins TRBV10-3 and TRBJ2-5; 11 nucleotides line up with TRBD1. J was trimmed by 4 bases and V by 8 bases; bases with no gene match: 9. The CDR3 sequence is 15 residues long. The V gene's germline CDR1 is ENHRY and CDR2 SYGVKD.

This clone was counted only a few times. V and J are TRBV6-6 and TRBJ2-1; 11 positions agree with TRBD2. The CDR3 covers 15 residues. Trimming at V came to 5 bases and at J to 2 bases, leaving 2 bases not matched to a gene. Germline CDR1 MNHNY, CDR2 SVGAGI (reference sequence). The CDR3 region has the DNA TGTGCCAGCAGTAGTAGCGGGGGGGCCTACAATGAGCAGTTCTTC. Its translation is CASSSSGGAYNEQFF.

The chain couples TRBV28 to TRBJ1-1; no clear D. The CDR3 has 12 amino acids. From germline, CDR1 is MDHEN and CDR2 SYDVKM. Trimming removed 3 bases at V and 8 bases at J, with 10 bases between. The CDR3 region has the DNA TGTGCCAGCAGTTTTGAGGGCCAGGAAGCTTTCTTT. Protein product: CASSFEGQEAFF. The complete variable domain, with remaining parts taken from reference TRBV28 and TRBJ1-1, reads DVKVTQSSRYLVKRTGEKVFLECVQDMDHENMFWYRQDPGLGLRLIYFSYDVKMKEKGDIPEGYSVSREKKERFSLILESASTNQTSMYLCASSFEGQEAFFGQGTRLTVV.

This clone has just a few counts. V gene TRBV7-2 combines with J gene TRBJ1-3, with 7 bases that match TRBD1. Losses at the gene ends were 1 base for V and 11 bases for J; bases not matched to a gene: 5. The germline V gene encodes CDR1 SGHTA and CDR2 FQGNSA. CDR3 length: 13 residues. The CDR3 nucleotides are TGTGCCAGCAGCTTAGTAGGGACAGAAGCCATATATTTT. Residues: CASSLVGTEAIYF.

The J gene is TRBJ2-5, the V gene TRBV5-4, with 7 bases aligning to TRBD1. With the DNA end fitting TRBJ2-7 better, the J assignment may be wrong. Per the germline V gene, CDR1 is SGHNT and CDR2 is YYREEE (reference sequence). The CDR3 sequence is 15 residues long. CDR3 sequence reads: CASSFSGTDLYEQYF. The CDR3 DNA reads TGTGCCAGCAGCTTCTCCGGGACAGATCTCTACGAGCAGTACTTC.

The rearrangement uses TRBV7-2 and TRBJ2-7, with D perhaps TRBD1 (5 bases). CDR1 and CDR2 from the germline V gene are SGHTA and FQGNSA. V was cut by 1 base and J by 4 bases, with 11 bases left in between. The CDR3 loop spans 14 amino acids. CDR3 in DNA: TGTGCCAGCAGCTTAGAGGGGAATGGGTACGAGCAGTACTTC. It translates to CASSLEGNGYEQYF.

In its sample, this clone was seen a few times. The V gene is TRBV18, the J gene TRBJ2-7, with 11 bases matching TRBD1. The CDR3 covers 14 residues. V was clipped by 3 bases and J by 4 bases; unmatched bases: 2. Germline CDR1 is KGHSH and CDR2 is LQKENI. Written as DNA, the CDR3 is TGTGCCAGCTCACCCGGGACAGGGGGTTACGAGCAGTACTTC. Its protein is CASSPGTGGYEQYF.

The V and J genes are TRBV5-1 and TRBJ2-7; D is unclear. V was cut by 4 bases and J by 2 bases, with 16 bases left in between. In germline, CDR1 is SGHRS, CDR2 YFSETQ. The CDR3 has 15 residues. In nucleotides, the CDR3 is TGCGCCAGCAGCCCCCCGGGTAGCCGAACCTACGAGCAGTACTTC. Protein sequence: CASSPPGSRTYEQYF.

The rearrangement joins TRBV28 to TRBJ2-5; tentative D call: TRBD1 (6 bases). Trimming took off 6 bases at V and 5 bases at J, with 13 bases between the two ends. CDR3 length equals 13 residues. CDR1 and CDR2 (germline): MDHEN, SYDVKM. CDR3 loop: CASSSGVRETQYF. The CDR3 DNA reads as TGTGCCAGCAGCTCAGGGGTCCGGGAGACCCAGTACTTC.

In this sample, this clone turned up a few times. DNA of the CDR3: TGTGCCAGCAGCTTGGAGGACAGGCGGACTGAAGCTTTCTTT. This encodes CASSLEDRRTEAFF. The gene calls are TRBV5-4 and TRBJ1-1, with TRBD1 identical over 7 bases. V dropped 0 bases and J dropped 5; count of bases not matched to a gene: 4. This CDR3 spans 14 amino acids. Germline V gene data show CDR1 as SGHNT and CDR2 as YYREEE (reference sequence).

V and J are TRBV7-2 and TRBJ2-7; 11 positions agree with TRBD2. V lost 5 bases and J lost 7; bases outside the gene matches: 10. Germline V gives CDR1 SGHTA, CDR2 FQGNSA. The CDR3 has 15 amino acids. CDR3 coding DNA: TGTGCCAGCAGCATACCACTAGCGGGGGCAGGAGAGCAGTACTTC. This encodes CASSIPLAGAGEQYF.

The rearrangement uses TRBV4-3 and TRBJ1-1; D is perhaps TRBD1 (6 bases). CDR1 LGHNA and CDR2 YSLEER come from the germline V gene. The CDR3 length is 16 residues. Trimming removed 4 bases from V and 3 bases from J, with 18 bases in between. CDR3 sequence reads: CASSPLYRAPHTEAFF. The CDR3, as DNA: TGCGCCAGCAGCCCATTGTACAGGGCACCCCACACTGAAGCTTTCTTT.